This TCR beta chain is from a study of T cell repertoires in cytomegalovirus infection. Across the study: CMV infection plus the matching HLA type was flagged by public TCR beta signatures. Study-level results: Carriage of CMV together with the relevant HLA was identifiable through cumulative public TCR beta family frequency.

TCRdb re-called the reads with MiXCR, one entry per CDR3 protein. Here the sample spans approximately 170,000 distinct CDR3 sequences, about an eighth being singletons. Comment on this clonotype: Its specificity is unknown.

The clonotype originates from a human donor in good health (CMV status not recorded). Some clones in this sample may be carry-over from other donors' samples. The sequenced sample consisted of PBMCs.

This CDR3 is CASSHLGGSGNTIYF. In DNA form, the CDR3 reads TGTGCCAGCAGTCATTTAGGGGGCTCTGGAAACACCATATATTTT. V and J are TRBV25-1 and TRBJ1-3, with D maybe TRBD1 (6 bases). CDR1 is MGHDK, CDR2 SYGVNS, per germline. V shed 5 bases and J shed 0 bases, with 11 bases lying between them. This CDR3 has 15 residues.